This T cell receptor beta chain was observed in a study of technical replicates of blood from a handful of donors. This CDR3 is built from 16 residues. Germline V CDR1 and CDR2: LGHNA, YNFKEQ. V was clipped by 3 bases and J by 7 bases; unmatched bases: 9. This clone showed up just once. Here immunoSEQ multiplex PCR was the method, and the copy in TCRdb shows in-frame clones only, minus some. The table shows about 80,000 clones, with around 96% occurring only once. V is TRBV4-2 and J is TRBJ2-1; 10 bases align to TRBD2. The sequence derives from a human donor in good health. The specimen was T cells isolated from PBMCs. This CDR3 reads CASSQLGAGGVNEQFF. DNA for the CDR3: TGTGCCAGCAGCCAGCTGGGAGCGGGAGGGGTGAATGAGCAGTTCTTC.